These T cell receptor beta chains were read from a single sample in a study of molecular identifiers for immune sequencing clone quantification. TCRdb re-derived calls from the PCR reads in MiXCR, one entry per CDR3 protein. The data show 400,000 to 600,000 distinct CDR3 sequences, about a fifth seen once. The sequencing sample was made of naive CD8+ T cells from blood, with Jurkat cell RNA spiked in. The receptors derive from a human donor in good health. Some libraries in this study had Jurkat cell RNA spiked in. Each CDR3 is given with its conserved first and last residue. D genes are given only for firm matches. Size tells how often a clone was seen (once, few, many) or the class of an expanded clone, and some rows leave it out.

d_call	clone_size	j_call	v_call	cdr3_nt	cdr3_aa
.	many	TRBJ1-4	TRBV9	TGTGCCAGCAGCGGGGCCGAGGAGGTGGATGAAAAACTGTTTTTT	CASSGAEEVDEKLFF
.	many	TRBJ2-7	TRBV5-4	TGTGCCAGCAGCTTTAACAGCTACGAGCAGTACTTC	CASSFNSYEQYF
TRBD2	few	TRBJ2-3	TRBV11-2	TGTGCCAGCAGCTTAGTCGGCGGGGGGGCCGCAGATACGCAGTATTTT	CASSLVGGGAADTQYF
.	many	TRBJ2-2	TRBV28	TGTGCCAGCAGTCCGCGGACGAGCGGGGAGCTGTTTTTT	CASSPRTSGELFF
.	few	TRBJ1-1	TRBV7-8	TGTGCCAGCAGCTTACATAGGGGAAGTGAAGCTTTCTTT	CASSLHRGSEAFF
TRBD1	.	TRBJ1-1	TRBV30	TGTGCCTGGAGTGTAGGGCAGGGGGGCACTAAAGCTTTCTTT	CAWSVGQGGTKAFF
.	.	TRBJ2-7	TRBV4-1	TGCGCCAGCAGCCAAGATCATGGACAGGAGGGCGGCGAGCAGTACTTC	CASSQDHGQEGGEQYF
.	few	TRBJ2-7	TRBV6-5	TGTGCCAGCAGTCTAAGGGGCCACAATTCCTACGAGCAGTACTTC	CASSLRGHNSYEQYF
.	.	TRBJ1-6	TRBV6-5	TGTGCCAACAGTTACTCTAGCCCGGTGTGGGGGGATAATTCACCCCTCCACTTT	CANSYSSPVWGDNSPLHF
TRBD2	few	TRBJ2-3	TRBV9	TGTGCCAGCAGCGTAGGGCATCGACGGGGCGGGAGAGGCACAGATACGCAGTATTTT	CASSVGHRRGGRGTDTQYF
.	many	TRBJ1-3	TRBV27	TGTGCCAGCAGGGGGCAGGGCTATGGAAACACCATATATTTT	CASRGQGYGNTIYF
.	many	TRBJ1-1	TRBV7-9	TGTGCCAGCTTCGGAATTAACACTGAAGCTTTCTTT	CASFGINTEAFF
.	many	TRBJ2-2	TRBV7-9	TGTGCCAGCAGCTTCTCAGGGGTGGCAACCGGGGAGCTGTTTTTT	CASSFSGVATGELFF
.	many	TRBJ2-1	TRBV30	TGTGCCTGGAGTGTACTATCCTACAATGAGCAGTTCTTC	CAWSVLSYNEQFF
TRBD1	many	TRBJ2-7	TRBV20-1	TGCAGTGCGCCTGGGACAGTCTACGAGCAGTACTTC	CSAPGTVYEQYF
.	few	TRBJ2-2	TRBV7-2	TGTGCCAGCAGCCTAATTTCATCCGGGGAGCTGTTTTTT	CASSLISSGELFF